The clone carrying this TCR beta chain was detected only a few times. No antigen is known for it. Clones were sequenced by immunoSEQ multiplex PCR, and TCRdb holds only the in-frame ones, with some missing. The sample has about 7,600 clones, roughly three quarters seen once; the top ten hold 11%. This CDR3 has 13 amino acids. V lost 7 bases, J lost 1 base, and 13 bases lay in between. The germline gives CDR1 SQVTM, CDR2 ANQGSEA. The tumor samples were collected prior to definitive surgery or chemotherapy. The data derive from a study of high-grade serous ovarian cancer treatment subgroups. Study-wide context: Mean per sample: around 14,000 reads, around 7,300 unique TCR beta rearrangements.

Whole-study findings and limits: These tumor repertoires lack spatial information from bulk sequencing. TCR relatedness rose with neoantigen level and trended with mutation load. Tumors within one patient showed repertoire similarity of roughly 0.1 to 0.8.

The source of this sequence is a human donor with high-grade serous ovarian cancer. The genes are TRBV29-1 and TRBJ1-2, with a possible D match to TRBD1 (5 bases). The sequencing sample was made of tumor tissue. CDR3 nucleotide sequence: TGCAGCGCTCGGGACGCCGATAACTATGGCTACACCTTC. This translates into CSARDADNYGYTF.